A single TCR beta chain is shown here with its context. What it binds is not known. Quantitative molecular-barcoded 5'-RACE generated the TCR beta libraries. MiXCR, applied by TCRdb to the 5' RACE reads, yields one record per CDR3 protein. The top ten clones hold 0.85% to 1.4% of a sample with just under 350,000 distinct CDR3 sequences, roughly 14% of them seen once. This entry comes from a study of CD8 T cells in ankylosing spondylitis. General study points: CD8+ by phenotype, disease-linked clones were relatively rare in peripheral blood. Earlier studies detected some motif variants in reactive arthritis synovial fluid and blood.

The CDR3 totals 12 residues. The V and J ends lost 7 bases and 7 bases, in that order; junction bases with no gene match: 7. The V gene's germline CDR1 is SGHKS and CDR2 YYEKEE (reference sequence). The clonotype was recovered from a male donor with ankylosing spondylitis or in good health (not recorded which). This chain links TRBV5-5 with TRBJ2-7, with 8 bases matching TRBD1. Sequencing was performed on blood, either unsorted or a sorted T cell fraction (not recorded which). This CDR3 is CASGLQGVEQYF. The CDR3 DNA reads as TGTGCCAGCGGATTACAGGGGGTAGAGCAGTACTTC.